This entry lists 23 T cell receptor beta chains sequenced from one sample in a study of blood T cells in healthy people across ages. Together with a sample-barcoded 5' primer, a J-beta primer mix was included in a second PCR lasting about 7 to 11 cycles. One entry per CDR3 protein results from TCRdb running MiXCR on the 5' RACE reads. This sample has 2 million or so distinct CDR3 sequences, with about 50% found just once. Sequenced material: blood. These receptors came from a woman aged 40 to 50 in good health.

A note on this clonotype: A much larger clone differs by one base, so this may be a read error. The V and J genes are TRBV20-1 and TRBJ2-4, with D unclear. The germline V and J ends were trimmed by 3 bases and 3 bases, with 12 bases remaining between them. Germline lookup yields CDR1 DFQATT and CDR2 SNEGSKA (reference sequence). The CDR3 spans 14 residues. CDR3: CSASAKVHKNIQYF. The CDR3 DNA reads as TGCAGTGCTAGCGCTAAGGTCCACAAAAACATTCAGTACTTC.

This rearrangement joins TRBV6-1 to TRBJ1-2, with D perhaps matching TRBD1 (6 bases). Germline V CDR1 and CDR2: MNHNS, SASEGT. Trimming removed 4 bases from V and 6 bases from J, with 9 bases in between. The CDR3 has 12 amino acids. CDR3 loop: CASSGPGDGYTF. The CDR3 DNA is TGTGCCAGCAGTGGACCAGGGGATGGCTACACCTTC.

CDR3 in DNA: TGTGCCAGCAGCCAAGGGGCAGGGTCCCCCTACGAGCAGTACTTC. Its translation: CASSQGAGSPYEQYF. V is TRBV4-2 and J is TRBJ2-7; maybe TRBD1 (5 bases). Deletions cut 1 base from V and 2 bases from J, with 12 bases between. The CDR3 sequence is 15 residues long. Germline V gene data show CDR1 as LGHNA and CDR2 as YNFKEQ.

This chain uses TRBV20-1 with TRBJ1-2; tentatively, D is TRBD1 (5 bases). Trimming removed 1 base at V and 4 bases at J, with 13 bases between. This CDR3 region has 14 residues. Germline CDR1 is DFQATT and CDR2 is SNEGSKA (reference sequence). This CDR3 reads CSARVPGISYGYTF. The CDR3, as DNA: TGCAGTGCTAGAGTCCCAGGGATAAGCTATGGCTACACCTTC.

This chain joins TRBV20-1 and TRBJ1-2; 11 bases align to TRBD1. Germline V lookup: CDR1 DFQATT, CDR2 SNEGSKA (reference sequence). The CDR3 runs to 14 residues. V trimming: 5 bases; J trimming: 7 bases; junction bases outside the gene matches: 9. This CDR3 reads CSAGPPGQGGGYTF. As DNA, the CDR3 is TGCAGTGCTGGACCCCCGGGACAGGGGGGTGGCTACACCTTC.

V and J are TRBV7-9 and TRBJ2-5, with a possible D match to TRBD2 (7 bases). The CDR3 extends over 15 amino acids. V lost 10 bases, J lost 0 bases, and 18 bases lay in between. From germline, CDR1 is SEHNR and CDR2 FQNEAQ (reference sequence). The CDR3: CATDNPGGDQETQYF. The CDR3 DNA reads TGTGCCACCGACAACCCGGGGGGCGACCAAGAGACCCAGTACTTC.

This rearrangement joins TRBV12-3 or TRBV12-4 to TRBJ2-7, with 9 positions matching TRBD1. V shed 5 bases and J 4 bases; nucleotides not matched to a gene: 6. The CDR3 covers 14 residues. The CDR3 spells CASSTGTGRYEQYF. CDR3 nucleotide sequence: TGTGCCAGCAGTACCGGGACAGGGCGATACGAGCAGTACTTC.

The CDR3 spells CASSWEGEQFF. The CDR3 coding sequence is TGTGCCAGCAGCTGGGAGGGTGAGCAGTTCTTC. The rearrangement joins TRBV7-9 to TRBJ2-1; 7 bases are shared with TRBD2. Germline CDR1 is SEHNR and CDR2 is FQNEAQ (reference sequence). CDR3 length: 11 amino acids. The J segment lost 9 bases and the V segment lost 4 bases, leaving 0 bases of the junction unmatched.

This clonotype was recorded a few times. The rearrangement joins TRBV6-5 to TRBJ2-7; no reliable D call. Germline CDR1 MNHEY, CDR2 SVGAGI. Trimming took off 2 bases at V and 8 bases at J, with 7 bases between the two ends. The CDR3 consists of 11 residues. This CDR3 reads CASSYPGKQYF. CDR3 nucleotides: TGTGCCAGCAGTTACCCCGGAAAGCAGTACTTC.

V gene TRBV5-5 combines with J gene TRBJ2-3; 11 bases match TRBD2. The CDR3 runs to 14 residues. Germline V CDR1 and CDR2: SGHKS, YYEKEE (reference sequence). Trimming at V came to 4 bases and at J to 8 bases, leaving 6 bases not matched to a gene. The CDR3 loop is CASSVTSGIGTQYF. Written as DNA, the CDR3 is TGTGCCAGCAGCGTGACTAGCGGGATAGGTACGCAGTATTTT.

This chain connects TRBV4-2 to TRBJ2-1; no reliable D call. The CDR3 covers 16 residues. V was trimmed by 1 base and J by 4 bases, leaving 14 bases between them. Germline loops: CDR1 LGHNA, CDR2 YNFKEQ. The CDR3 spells CASSQAGSSVYNEQFF. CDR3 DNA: TGTGCCAGCAGCCAAGCCGGCAGCAGCGTTTACAATGAGCAGTTCTTC.

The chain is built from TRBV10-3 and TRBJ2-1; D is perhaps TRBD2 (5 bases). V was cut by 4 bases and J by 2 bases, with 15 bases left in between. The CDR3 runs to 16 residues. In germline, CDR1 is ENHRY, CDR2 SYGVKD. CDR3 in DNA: TGTGCCATCAGTGGAATGGCGGGTTACCCCTACAATGAGCAGTTCTTC. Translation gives CAISGMAGYPYNEQFF.

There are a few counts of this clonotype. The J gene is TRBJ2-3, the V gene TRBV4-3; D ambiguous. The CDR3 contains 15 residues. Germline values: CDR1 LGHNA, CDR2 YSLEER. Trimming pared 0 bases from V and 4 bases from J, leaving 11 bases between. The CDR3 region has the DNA TGCGCCAGCAGCCAAGATGACGGGCCGCCAGATACGCAGTATTTT. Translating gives CASSQDDGPPDTQYF.

CDR3 residues: CSAQGAGQPQHF. Here the CDR3 DNA reads TGCAGTGCTCAGGGGGCCGGTCAGCCCCAGCATTTT. The rearrangement joins TRBV20-1 to TRBJ1-5; 8 nucleotides match TRBD1. V lost 5 bases and J lost 6; bases outside the gene matches: 3. The CDR3 contains 12 residues. CDR1 is DFQATT, CDR2 SNEGSKA, per germline (reference sequence).

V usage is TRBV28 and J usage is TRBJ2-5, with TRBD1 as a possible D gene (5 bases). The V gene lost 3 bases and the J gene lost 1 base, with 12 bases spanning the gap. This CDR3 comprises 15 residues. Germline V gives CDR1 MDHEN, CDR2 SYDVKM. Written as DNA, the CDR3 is TGTGCCAGCAGTTTTCTTCAGGGCCCCCAAGAGACCCAGTACTTC. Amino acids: CASSFLQGPQETQYF.

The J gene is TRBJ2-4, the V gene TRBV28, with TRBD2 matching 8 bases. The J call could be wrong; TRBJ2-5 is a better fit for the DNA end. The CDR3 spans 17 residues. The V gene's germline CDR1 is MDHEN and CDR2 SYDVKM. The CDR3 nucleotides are TGTGCCAGCAGTGAGGGGATTGGCGGGGGGCTCCAAGAGACCCAGTACTTC. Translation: CASSEGIGGGLQETQYF.

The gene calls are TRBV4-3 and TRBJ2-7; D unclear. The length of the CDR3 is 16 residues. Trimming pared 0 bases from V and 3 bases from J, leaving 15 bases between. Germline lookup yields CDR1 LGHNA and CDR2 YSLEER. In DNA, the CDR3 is TGCGCCAGCAGCCAAGATGGGCTGACGGAATACTACGAGCAGTACTTC. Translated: CASSQDGLTEYYEQYF.

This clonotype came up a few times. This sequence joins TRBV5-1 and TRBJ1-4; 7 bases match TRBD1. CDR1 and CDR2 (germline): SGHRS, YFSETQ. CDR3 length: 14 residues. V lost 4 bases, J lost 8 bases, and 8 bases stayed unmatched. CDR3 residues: CASSHDRADEKLFF. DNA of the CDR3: TGCGCCAGCAGCCATGACAGGGCGGACGAAAAACTGTTTTTT.

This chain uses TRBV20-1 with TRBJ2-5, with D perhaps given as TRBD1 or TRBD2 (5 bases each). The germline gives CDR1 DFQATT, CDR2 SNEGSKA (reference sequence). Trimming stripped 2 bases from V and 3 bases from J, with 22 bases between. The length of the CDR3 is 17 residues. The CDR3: CSARTRGRGLLEETQYF. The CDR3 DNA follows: TGCAGTGCTAGAACTCGGGGACGAGGGCTCCTAGAAGAGACCCAGTACTTC.

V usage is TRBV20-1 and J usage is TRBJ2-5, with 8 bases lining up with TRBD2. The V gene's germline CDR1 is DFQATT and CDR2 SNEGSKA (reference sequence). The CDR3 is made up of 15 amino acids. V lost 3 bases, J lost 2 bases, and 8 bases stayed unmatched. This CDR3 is CSASRPSGQQETQYF. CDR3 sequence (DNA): TGCAGTGCTAGTCGGCCTAGCGGGCAGCAAGAGACCCAGTACTTC.

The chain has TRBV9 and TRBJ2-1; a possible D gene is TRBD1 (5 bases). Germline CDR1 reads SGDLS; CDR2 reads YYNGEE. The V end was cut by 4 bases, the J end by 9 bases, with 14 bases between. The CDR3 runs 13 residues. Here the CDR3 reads CASSPHGQGEQFF. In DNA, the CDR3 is TGTGCCAGCAGCCCACACGGGCAGGGTGAGCAGTTCTTC.

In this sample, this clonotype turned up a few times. This CDR3 is CASTGTVLNYGYTF. CDR3 nucleotide sequence: TGTGCCAGCACCGGGACAGTTCTTAACTATGGCTACACCTTC. This chain uses TRBV2 with TRBJ1-2; 7 positions agree with TRBD1. Germline V lookup: CDR1 SNHLY, CDR2 FYNNEI. The V gene end was trimmed by 7 bases and the J gene end by 1 base; junction bases not matched to a gene: 6. This CDR3 comprises 14 residues.

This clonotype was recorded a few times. The CDR3 loop reads CSVRWQGTDTQYF. In DNA, the CDR3 is TGCAGCGTCCGATGGCAGGGGACAGATACGCAGTATTTT. The rearrangement joins TRBV29-1 to TRBJ2-3; D is possibly TRBD1 (6 bases). The CDR3 runs to 13 residues. Germline CDR1 is SQVTM and CDR2 is ANQGSEA. Trimming took 6 bases from V and 3 from J, leaving 13 bases between them.